A single sample is the source of the 17 T cell receptor beta chains below, sequenced in a study of blood T cell repertoires in COVID-19. TCRdb keeps only in-frame clones here, not all; method: immunoSEQ multiplex PCR. This table holds 75,000 to 100,000 clones, less than 85% found once. Sequencing input: peripheral blood. These receptor sequences come from a human donor in a cohort sampled during active COVID-19.

V gene TRBV11-2 combines with J gene TRBJ1-2, with D perhaps matching TRBD1 (6 bases). The V and J ends lost 5 bases and 8 bases respectively, with 15 bases between them. This CDR3 spans 13 amino acids. The germline CDR1 and CDR2 sequences are SGHAT and FQNNGV. Here the CDR3 reads CASSPGTKWGYTF. CDR3 nucleotide sequence: TGTGCCAGCAGCCCAGGGACAAAGTGGGGCTACACCTTC.

The V call is TRBV3-1 (or the pseudogene TRBV3-2), the J call TRBJ1-6; D is possibly TRBD1 (6 bases). V was pared by 1 base and J by 10 bases, with 14 bases between. CDR1 is LGHDT and CDR2 is YNNKEL in the germline V gene (reference sequence). This CDR3 contains 15 residues. The chain's CDR3 is CASSQAPAGESPLHF. The DNA for the CDR3 is TGTGCCAGCAGCCAAGCCCCCGCAGGGGAATCACCCCTCCACTTT.

The chain combines TRBV7-2 with TRBJ2-5, with 7 bases that match TRBD1. The ends lost 5 bases at V and 2 bases at J; junction bases unmatched: 8. The CDR3 contains 15 residues. CDR1 is SGHTA and CDR2 is FQGNSA in the germline V gene. The CDR3: CASSATGWRQETQYF. CDR3 in DNA: TGTGCCAGCAGCGCGACAGGGTGGAGGCAAGAGACCCAGTACTTC.

J is TRBJ2-7 and V is TRBV5-1; 10 bases are a match to TRBD2. The length of the CDR3 is 15 residues. V dropped 1 base and J dropped 7; count of bases not matched to a gene: 8. Germline values: CDR1 SGHRS, CDR2 YFSETQ. Here the CDR3 reads CASSLTPSGSGEQYF. The CDR3 region has the DNA TGCGCCAGCAGCTTGACCCCTAGCGGGAGTGGTGAGCAGTACTTC.

This clone was recorded only once. The rearrangement uses TRBV5-8 and TRBJ2-5; D perhaps matches TRBD2 (6 bases). Trimming removed 6 bases from V and 3 bases from J, with 12 bases in between. The CDR3 extends over 13 amino acids. Germline CDR1 is SGHTS and CDR2 is YDEGEE. The CDR3 protein is CASTGLPKETQYF. CDR3 in DNA: TGTGCCAGCACGGGACTCCCCAAAGAGACCCAGTACTTC.

The chain has TRBV28 and TRBJ2-7; 10 bases line up with TRBD1. Germline trimming cut 6 bases from V and 4 bases from J; bases unmatched to any gene: 9. Germline CDR1 is MDHEN and CDR2 is SYDVKM. The CDR3 has 15 residues. The CDR3 DNA follows: TGTGCCAGCAGAAGCCGGGACAGGGGTTGGTACGAGCAGTACTTC. This sequence encodes CASRSRDRGWYEQYF. The entire variable domain, with the rest obtained from reference TRBV28 and TRBJ2-7, is as follows: DVKVTQSSRYLVKRTGEKVFLECVQDMDHENMFWYRQDPGLGLRLIYFSYDVKMKEKGDIPEGYSVSREKKERFSLILESASTNQTSMYLCASRSRDRGWYEQYFGPGTRLTVT.

The chain has TRBV6-5 and TRBJ1-5; D might be TRBD1 (5 bases). This CDR3 contains 15 residues. V shed 4 bases and J shed 1 base, with 11 bases lying between them. CDR1 and CDR2 from the germline V gene are MNHEY and SVGAGI. CDR3 bases: TGTGCCAGCAGTTTCAGGGTTGACAGCAATCAGCCCCAGCATTTT. Translating it yields CASSFRVDSNQPQHF.

The V gene is TRBV7-3, the J gene TRBJ1-1; D gene unclear. V lost 6 bases and J lost 5, with 10 bases in between. The CDR3 length is 12 residues. CDR1 and CDR2 from the germline V gene are SGHTA and FQGTGA. This chain's CDR3 is CASSRDSTEAFF. DNA for the CDR3: TGTGCCAGCAGTCGAGATTCAACTGAAGCTTTCTTT.

This clone came up once. This sequence joins TRBV10-2 and TRBJ1-5; maybe TRBD1 (5 bases). Trimming took 3 bases from V and 2 from J, leaving 11 bases between them. The germline gives CDR1 WSHSY, CDR2 SAAADI. This CDR3 comprises 15 residues. CDR3: CASSELGGGNQPQHF. The CDR3 nucleotides read TGCGCCAGCAGTGAATTGGGGGGGGGCAATCAGCCCCAGCATTTT.

The chain combines TRBV7-8 with TRBJ1-2; no reliable D call. The V end lost 2 bases, the J end lost 4 bases, and 11 bases lay between the germline ends. The CDR3 sequence is 14 residues long. In germline, CDR1 is SGHVS, CDR2 FQNEAQ. CDR3 DNA: TGTGCCAGCAGCTTAAACCCGAGTGGCTATGGCTACACCTTC. Translated: CASSLNPSGYGYTF.

This clone has only a few counts. This chain links TRBV19 with TRBJ2-7, with D unclear. Germline V gene sequence: CDR1 LNHDA, CDR2 SQIVND (reference sequence). The CDR3 covers 14 residues. V shed 4 bases and J shed 2 bases, with 12 bases lying between them. The CDR3 region is CASSKRHGAYEQYF. The DNA of the CDR3 is TGTGCCAGTAGTAAGAGACACGGTGCCTACGAGCAGTACTTC.

The CDR3 reads CASSPLPTGLEQFF. The CDR3, as DNA: TGTGCCAGCTCACCACTCCCAACAGGGCTTGAGCAGTTCTTC. The chain links TRBV18 to TRBJ2-1; D perhaps matches TRBD1 (6 bases). V shed 1 base and J shed 9 bases, with 13 bases lying between them. The germline V gene encodes CDR1 KGHSH and CDR2 LQKENI. CDR3 length: 14 residues.

The chain carries TRBV5-1 and TRBJ2-5, with TRBD2 identical over 11 bases. With 3 bases clipped from V and 5 bases from J, the junction kept 9 bases outside the gene matches. Germline CDR1 reads SGHRS; CDR2 reads YFSETQ. The CDR3 is 16 residues long. DNA for the CDR3: TGCGCCAGCAGCTCGATTAGCGGGGGGGCCTCGGAGACCCAGTACTTC. It codes for CASSSISGGASETQYF.

The chain carries TRBV5-8 and TRBJ1-5; D is perhaps TRBD1 (5 bases). The CDR3 totals 15 residues. The germline V gene encodes CDR1 SGHTS and CDR2 YDEGEE. Trimming removed 1 base at V and 2 bases at J, with 10 bases between. DNA of the CDR3: TGTGCCAGCAGCTTGCTCGGGGGACGCAATCAGCCCCAGCATTTT. Protein: CASSLLGGRNQPQHF.

The table lists this clone with a count of one. This chain links TRBV6-6 with TRBJ1-5; D may be TRBD1 (5 bases). The germline gives CDR1 MNHNY, CDR2 SVGAGI (reference sequence). V dropped 2 bases and J dropped 2 bases, with 10 bases sitting between them. The CDR3 covers 15 residues. The CDR3 sequence is CASSYAQGRNQPQHF. DNA of the CDR3: TGTGCCAGCAGTTACGCTCAGGGTCGCAATCAGCCCCAGCATTTT.

The chain uses TRBV7-2 and TRBJ1-2; 10 bases align to TRBD1. This CDR3 has 17 amino acids. The J segment lost 1 base and the V segment lost 5 bases, leaving 10 bases of the junction unmatched. Germline CDR1 SGHTA, CDR2 FQGNSA. CDR3 residues: CASSGAPGQGINYGYTF. The CDR3 region has the DNA TGTGCCAGCAGCGGGGCCCCGGGACAGGGGATTAACTATGGCTACACCTTC.

The chain combines TRBV6-2 or TRBV6-3 with TRBJ1-5, with a possible D match to TRBD1 (6 bases). This CDR3 spans 15 amino acids. V lost 0 bases to trimming and J lost 6 bases, with 12 bases between them. Germline V gene sequence: CDR1 MNHEY, CDR2 SVGEGT. CDR3 sequence: CASSYSPTGLQPQHF. The CDR3, as DNA: TGTGCCAGCAGTTACTCGCCGACAGGCCTTCAGCCCCAGCATTTT.